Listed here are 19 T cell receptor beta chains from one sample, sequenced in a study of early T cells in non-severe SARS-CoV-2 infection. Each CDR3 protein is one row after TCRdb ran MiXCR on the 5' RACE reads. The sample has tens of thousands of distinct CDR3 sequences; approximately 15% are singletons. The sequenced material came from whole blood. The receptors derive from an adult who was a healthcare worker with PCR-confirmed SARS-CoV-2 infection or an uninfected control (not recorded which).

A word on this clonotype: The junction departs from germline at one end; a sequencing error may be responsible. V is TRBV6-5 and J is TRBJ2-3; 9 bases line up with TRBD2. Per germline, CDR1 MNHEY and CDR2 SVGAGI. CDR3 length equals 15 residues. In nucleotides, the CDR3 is TGTGCAAGCAGCCCTTTTGCGGGGGGGGTTGATACGCAGTATTTT. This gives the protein CASSPFAGGVDTQYF.

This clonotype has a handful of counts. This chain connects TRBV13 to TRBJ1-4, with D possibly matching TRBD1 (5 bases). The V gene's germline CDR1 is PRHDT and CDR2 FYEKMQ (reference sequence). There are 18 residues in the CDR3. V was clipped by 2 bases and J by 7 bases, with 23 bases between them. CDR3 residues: CASSLSPGRENGGEKLFF. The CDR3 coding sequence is TGTGCCAGCAGCTTATCCCCGGGACGGGAGAATGGTGGTGAAAAACTGTTTTTT. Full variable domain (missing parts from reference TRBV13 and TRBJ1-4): AAGVIQSPRHLIKEKRETATLKCYPIPRHDTVYWYQQGPGQDPQFLISFYEKMQSDKGSIPDRFSAQQFSDYHSELNMSSLELGDSALYFCASSLSPGRENGGEKLFFGSGTQLSVL.

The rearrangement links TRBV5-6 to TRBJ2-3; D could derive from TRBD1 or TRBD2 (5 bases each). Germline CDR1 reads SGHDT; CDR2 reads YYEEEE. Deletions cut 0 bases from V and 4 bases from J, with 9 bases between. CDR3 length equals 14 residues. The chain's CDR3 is CASSLDGGSDTQYF. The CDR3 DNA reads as TGTGCCAGCAGCTTGGATGGGGGTTCAGATACGCAGTATTTT. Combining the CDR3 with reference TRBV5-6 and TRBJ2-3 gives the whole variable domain DAGVTQSPTHLIKTRGQQVTLRCSPKSGHDTVSWYQQALGQGPQFIFQYYEEEERQRGNFPDRFSGHQFPNYSSELNVNALLLGDSALYLCASSLDGGSDTQYFGPGTRLTVL.

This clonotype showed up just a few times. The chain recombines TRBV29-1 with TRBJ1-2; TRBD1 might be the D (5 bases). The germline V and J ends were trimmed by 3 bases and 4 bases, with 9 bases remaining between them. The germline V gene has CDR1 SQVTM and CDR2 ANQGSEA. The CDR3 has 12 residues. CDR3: CSVDGGGYGYTF. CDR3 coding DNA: TGCAGCGTTGACGGCGGGGGCTATGGCTACACCTTC.

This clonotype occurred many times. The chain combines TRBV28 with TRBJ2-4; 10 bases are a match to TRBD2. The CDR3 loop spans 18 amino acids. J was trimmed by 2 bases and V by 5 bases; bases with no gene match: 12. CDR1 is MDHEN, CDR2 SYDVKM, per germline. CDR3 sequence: CASSTYRAGGPTKNIQYF. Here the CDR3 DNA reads TGTGCCAGCAGTACTTATCGAGCGGGGGGGCCGACCAAAAACATTCAGTACTTC. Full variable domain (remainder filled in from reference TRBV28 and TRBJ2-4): DVKVTQSSRYLVKRTGEKVFLECVQDMDHENMFWYRQDPGLGLRLIYFSYDVKMKEKGDIPEGYSVSREKKERFSLILESASTNQTSMYLCASSTYRAGGPTKNIQYFGAGTRLSVL.

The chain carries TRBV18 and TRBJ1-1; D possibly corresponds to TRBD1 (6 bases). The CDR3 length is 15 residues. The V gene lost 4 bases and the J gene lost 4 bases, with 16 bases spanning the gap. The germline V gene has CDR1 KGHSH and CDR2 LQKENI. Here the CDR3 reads CASSREGGYSTEAFF. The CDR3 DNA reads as TGTGCCAGCTCACGGGAAGGGGGTTACAGCACTGAAGCTTTCTTT.

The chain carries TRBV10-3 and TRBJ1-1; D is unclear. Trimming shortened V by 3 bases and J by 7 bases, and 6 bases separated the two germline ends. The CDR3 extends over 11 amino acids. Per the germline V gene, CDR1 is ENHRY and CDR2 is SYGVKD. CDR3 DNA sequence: TGTGCCATCAGTGAATCGAGTGAAGCTTTCTTT. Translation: CAISESSEAFF.

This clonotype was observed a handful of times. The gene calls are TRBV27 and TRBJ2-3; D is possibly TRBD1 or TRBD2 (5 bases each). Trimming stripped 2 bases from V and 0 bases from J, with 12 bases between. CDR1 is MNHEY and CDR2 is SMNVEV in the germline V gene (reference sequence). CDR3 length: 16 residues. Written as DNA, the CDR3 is TGTGCCAGCAGTTTAAGAGGGGCCGCTAGCACAGATACGCAGTATTTT. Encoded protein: CASSLRGAASTDTQYF.

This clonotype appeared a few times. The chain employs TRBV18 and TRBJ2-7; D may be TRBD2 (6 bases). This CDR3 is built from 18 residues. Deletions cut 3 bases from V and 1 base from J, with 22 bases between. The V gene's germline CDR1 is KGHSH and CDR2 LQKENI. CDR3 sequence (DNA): TGTGCCAGCTCACCGCGGGACGGAGGGAAGGTCGGGTCCTACGAGCAGTACTTC. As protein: CASSPRDGGKVGSYEQYF.

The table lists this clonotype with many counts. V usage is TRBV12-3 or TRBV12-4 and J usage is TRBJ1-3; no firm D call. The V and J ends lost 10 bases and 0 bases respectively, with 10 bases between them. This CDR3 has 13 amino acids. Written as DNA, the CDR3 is TGTGCCAACGGTCCCCTCTCTGGAAACACCATATATTTT. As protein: CANGPLSGNTIYF.

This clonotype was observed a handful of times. The CDR3, as DNA: TGTGCCAGCAGTCGGTATCGAAGTAGCAATCAGCCCCAGCATTTT. Protein sequence: CASSRYRSSNQPQHF. The chain employs TRBV2 and TRBJ1-5; D call uncertain. V lost 5 bases and J lost 0, with 11 bases in between. CDR3 size: 15 residues. The germline gives CDR1 SNHLY, CDR2 FYNNEI.

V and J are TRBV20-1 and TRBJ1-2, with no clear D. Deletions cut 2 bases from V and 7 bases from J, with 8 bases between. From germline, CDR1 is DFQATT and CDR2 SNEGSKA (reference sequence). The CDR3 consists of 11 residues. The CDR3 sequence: CSARSRTGYTF. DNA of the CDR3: TGCAGTGCTAGATCCCGGACTGGCTACACCTTC.

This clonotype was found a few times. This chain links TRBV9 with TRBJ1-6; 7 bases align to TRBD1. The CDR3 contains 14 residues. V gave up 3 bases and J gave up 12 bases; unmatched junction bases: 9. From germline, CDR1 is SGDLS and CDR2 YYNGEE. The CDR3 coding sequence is TGTGCCAGCAGCGGGGACAGTCGACTAAAACCCCTCCACTTT. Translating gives CASSGDSRLKPLHF.

DNA of the CDR3: TGCGCCAGCAGCTTGGCAGGGGGCCAAACTGAAGCTTTCTTT. It codes for CASSLAGGQTEAFF. The chain joins TRBV5-1 to TRBJ1-1, with 8 bases fitting TRBD1. The CDR3 contains 14 residues. The V segment lost 0 bases and the J segment 5 bases; nucleotides outside the gene matches: 3. Germline CDR1 is SGHRS and CDR2 is YFSETQ.

For the CDR3, the DNA is TGTGCCAGCAGCCGTACTCTTAGCGGGGGGGCTACCTACGAGCAGTACTTC. Translated: CASSRTLSGGATYEQYF. The chain combines TRBV12-3 or TRBV12-4 with TRBJ2-7; TRBD2 aligns across 11 bases. The CDR3 spans 17 residues. Losses at the gene ends were 6 bases for V and 2 bases for J; bases not matched to a gene: 12.

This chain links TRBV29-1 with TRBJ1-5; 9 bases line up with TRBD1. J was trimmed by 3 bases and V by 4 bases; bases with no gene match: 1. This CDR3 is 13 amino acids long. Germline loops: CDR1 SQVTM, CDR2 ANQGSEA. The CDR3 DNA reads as TGCAGCGTTGGGACAGGGGTCAATCAGCCCCAGCATTTT. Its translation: CSVGTGVNQPQHF.

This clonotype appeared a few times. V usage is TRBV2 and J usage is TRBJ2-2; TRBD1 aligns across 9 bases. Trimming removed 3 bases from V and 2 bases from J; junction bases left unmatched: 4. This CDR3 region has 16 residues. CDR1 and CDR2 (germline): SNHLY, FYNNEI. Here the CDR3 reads CASSEPQGANTGELFF. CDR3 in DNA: TGTGCCAGCAGTGAGCCACAGGGGGCAAACACCGGGGAGCTGTTTTTT. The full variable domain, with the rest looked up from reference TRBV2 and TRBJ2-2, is EPEVTQTPSHQVTQMGQEVILRCVPISNHLYFYWYRQILGQKVEFLVSFYNNEISEKSEIFDDQFSVERPDGSNFTLKIRSTKLEDSAMYFCASSEPQGANTGELFFGEGSRLTVL.

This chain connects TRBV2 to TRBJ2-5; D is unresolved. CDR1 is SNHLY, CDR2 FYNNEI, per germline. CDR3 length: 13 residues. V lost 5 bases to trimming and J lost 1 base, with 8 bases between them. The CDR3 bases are TGTGCCAGCAGTTTTAACAGCCAAGAGACCCAGTACTTC. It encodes CASSFNSQETQYF.

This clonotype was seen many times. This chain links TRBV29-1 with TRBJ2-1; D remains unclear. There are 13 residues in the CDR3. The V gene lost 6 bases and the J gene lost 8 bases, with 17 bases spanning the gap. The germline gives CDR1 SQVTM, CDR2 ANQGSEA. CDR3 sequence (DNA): TGCAGCGTGCGGACGCCCCGGGTCGATGAGCAGTTCTTC. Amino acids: CSVRTPRVDEQFF.